The source of this T cell receptor beta chain is a study of blood T cells in healthy people across ages. Germline-derived CDR1 and CDR2 are SGHKS and YYEKEE (reference sequence). The CDR3 length is 16 residues. V dropped 4 bases and J dropped 2 bases, with 18 bases sitting between them. With a J-beta primer mix and a sample-barcoded 5' primer, a second PCR ran roughly 6 to 11 cycles. TCRdb independently ran MiXCR on the 5' RACE reads; one entry per CDR3 protein. This table has over 1.5 million distinct CDR3 sequences, around 48% appearing once. The sequence came from a woman between 40 and 55 years old in good health. The chain links TRBV5-5 to TRBJ2-5, with a weak D call TRBD2 (6 bases). The material sequenced was blood. CDR3 sequence: CASSLLPGLLQETQYF. The CDR3 DNA reads as TGTGCCAGCAGCCTACTCCCGGGACTCCTTCAAGAGACCCAGTACTTC.